This TCR beta chain was profiled in a study of cytomegalovirus exposure and HLA in healthy donors. Study information: Earlier findings included more than 95 million unique TCR beta sequences obtained from about 179 million T cells.

As regards this clone: Its antigen is currently unknown.

The length of the CDR3 is 12 residues. Trimming cost V 3 bases and J 11 bases; bases outside gene matches: 1. From germline, CDR1 is SGHAT and CDR2 FQDESV (reference sequence). The PCR used 60 Vbeta and 13 Jbeta primers. Sequencing used immunoSEQ multiplex PCR; TCRdb keeps in-frame clones, though not all of them. The sample yields approximately 140,000 clones, about 80% seen once. Study-wide points: Presence/absence results assume similar sequencing depth per donor, which may not hold. According to a later analysis, most TCR beta chains associated with CMV appeared HLA-restricted. DRB1 showed the most TCR associations and HLA-C the fewest in a later analysis, as rates varied by HLA locus.

V is TRBV11-1 and J is TRBJ2-3; 11 nucleotides match TRBD2. The sequenced sample consisted of PBMCs. This TCR derives from a boy aged 2 to 10 in good health and CMV-seronegative. The CDR3 is CASSFGLAGQYF. The CDR3 DNA is TGTGCCAGCAGCTTCGGACTAGCGGGGCAGTATTTT.